This passage covers 23 T cell receptor beta chains from one sample sequenced in a study of cytomegalovirus exposure and HLA in healthy donors. The protocol was immunoSEQ multiplex PCR, while the TCRdb copy is restricted to in-frame clones and leaves out a portion. This table holds 52,000 or so clones, 89% found once. Specimen: PBMCs. The receptors originated from a woman aged 18-30 years in good health and CMV-seronegative.

This chain joins TRBV5-8 and TRBJ2-7, with D perhaps matching TRBD2 (7 bases). Between the trimmed V and J ends, which lost 4 bases and 1 base, there was a span of 15 bases. Per the germline V gene, CDR1 is SGHTS and CDR2 is YDEGEE. The CDR3 has 15 amino acids. CDR3 DNA: TGTGCCAGCAGCCTCGGGGGGACATCTTCCTACGAGCAGTACTTC. Encoded protein: CASSLGGTSSYEQYF.

V is TRBV7-9 and J is TRBJ2-7, with D perhaps TRBD2 (5 bases). Trimming left V 5 bases short and J 5 bases short, with 13 bases between. This CDR3 has 13 residues. Germline-derived CDR1 and CDR2 are SEHNR and FQNEAQ (reference sequence). As DNA, the CDR3 is TGTGCCAGCAGCCGACACGGACTCGACGAGCAGTACTTC. Translation gives CASSRHGLDEQYF.

CDR3 sequence: CASSFTPGDYGYTF. As DNA, the CDR3 is TGTGCCAGCAGTTTTACCCCAGGGGACTATGGCTACACCTTC. The gene calls are TRBV28 and TRBJ1-2, with a tentative D call TRBD1 (6 bases). Germline CDR1 is MDHEN and CDR2 is SYDVKM. The CDR3 is made up of 14 amino acids. Trimming removed 3 bases from V and 3 bases from J, with 11 bases in between.

This chain connects TRBV6-6 to TRBJ2-7; 13 positions match TRBD2. The V segment lost 0 bases and the J segment 9 bases; nucleotides outside the gene matches: 8. This CDR3 has 16 residues. From germline, CDR1 is MNHNY and CDR2 SVGAGI (reference sequence). This CDR3 is CASSYSTSGRSVGQYF. The CDR3 nucleotides read TGTGCCAGCAGTTACTCGACTAGCGGGAGGTCGGTAGGGCAGTACTTC.

CDR3 protein: CASSLRDTQYF. DNA for the CDR3: TGTGCCAGCAGCCTGAGGGATACGCAGTATTTT. The chain joins TRBV7-8 to TRBJ2-3; D is undetermined. The CDR3 covers 11 residues. Germline-derived CDR1 and CDR2 are SGHVS and FQNEAQ. V was cut by 5 bases and J by 6 bases, with 6 bases left in between. The variable domain in full, with the rest retrieved from reference TRBV7-8 and TRBJ2-3, is GAGVSQSPRYKVAKRGQDVALRCDPISGHVSLFWYQQALGQGPEFLTYFQNEAQLDKSGLPSDRFFAERPEGSVSTLKIQRTQQEDSAVYLCASSLRDTQYFGPGTRLTVL.

The chain joins TRBV7-9 to TRBJ2-5; TRBD2 matches at 10 bases. V gave up 4 bases and J gave up 5 bases; unmatched junction bases: 4. CDR3 length: 14 residues. The germline CDR1 and CDR2 sequences are SEHNR and FQNEAQ (reference sequence). The CDR3 DNA reads TGTGCCAGCAGCTCTAGCGGGAGTAGTGAGACCCAGTACTTC. Translating it yields CASSSSGSSETQYF.

The chain carries TRBV7-3 and TRBJ2-3; D is perhaps TRBD1 (5 bases). The germline gives CDR1 SGHTA, CDR2 FQGTGA. The ends were cut back, 6 bases at V and 1 base at J, with 8 bases in the middle. The length of the CDR3 is 13 residues. The CDR3 DNA sequence: TGTGCCAGCAGTGTAGGGGGCACAGATACGCAGTATTTT. Protein product: CASSVGGTDTQYF.

This chain joins TRBV4-3 and TRBJ2-7; 10 bases match TRBD2. In germline, CDR1 is LGHNA, CDR2 YSLEER. This CDR3 spans 15 amino acids. The V gene end was trimmed by 1 base and the J gene end by 2 bases; junction bases not matched to a gene: 2. The DNA of the CDR3 is TGCGCCAGCAGCCAAGCTAGCGGGAGCGCCTACGAGCAGTACTTC. Its protein product is CASSQASGSAYEQYF.

The chain is built from TRBV29-1 and TRBJ1-1; TRBD1 might be the D (6 bases). V was shortened by 3 bases and J by 11 bases, with 13 bases between the two germline ends. The CDR3 totals 11 residues. CDR1 is SQVTM and CDR2 is ANQGSEA in the germline V gene. The CDR3 loop reads CSVDSQGSAFF. The CDR3 DNA is TGCAGCGTTGACTCGCAGGGGAGCGCTTTCTTT.

The chain links TRBV2 to TRBJ1-4; possible D gene TRBD1, 5 bases. CDR3 length: 17 amino acids. Per the germline V gene, CDR1 is SNHLY and CDR2 is FYNNEI. V dropped 11 bases and J dropped 6 bases, with 28 bases sitting between them. The chain's CDR3 is CASSGDSIGKVDEKLFF. CDR3 bases: TGTGCCTCATCGGGGGACTCAATCGGCAAGGTTGATGAAAAACTGTTTTTT.

The chain recombines TRBV30 with TRBJ2-2, with D hard to call. CDR3 length: 15 amino acids. Germline values: CDR1 GTSNPN, CDR2 SVGIG (reference sequence). V lost 0 bases to trimming and J lost 1 base, with 9 bases between them. CDR3 sequence: CAWSVLRLNTGELFF. In DNA form, the CDR3 reads TGTGCCTGGAGTGTTCTCCGGTTGAACACCGGGGAGCTGTTTTTT.

The chain employs TRBV29-1 and TRBJ2-3; D possibly corresponds to TRBD1 (7 bases). With 4 bases removed from V and 3 bases from J, the gap between germline ends came to 14 bases. From germline, CDR1 is SQVTM and CDR2 ANQGSEA. This CDR3 has 14 residues. The CDR3 here is CSVVVRGETDTQYF. The DNA of the CDR3 is TGCAGCGTTGTCGTCAGGGGGGAAACAGATACGCAGTATTTT.

V usage is TRBV12-2 and J usage is TRBJ2-1; no check of the table's D call, TRBD1, against the DNA was made. TRBV12-2 is marked as a pseudogene. The CDR3 consists of 17 residues. In DNA form, the CDR3 reads TGTGCAAGTCGCTTAGGTCCAACCCTGACAGTACTCAATGAGCAGTTCTTC. As protein: CASRLGPTLTVLNEQFF.

The rearrangement joins TRBV18 to TRBJ2-7, with 8 bases fitting TRBD2. The V and J ends lost 2 bases and 5 bases, in that order; junction bases with no gene match: 11. From germline, CDR1 is KGHSH and CDR2 LQKENI. CDR3 length: 16 residues. The CDR3 region is CASSPSSGGPQHEQYF. The CDR3 nucleotides are TGTGCCAGCTCACCATCATCGGGGGGGCCGCAACACGAGCAGTACTTC.

The chain recombines TRBV30 with TRBJ2-5; 8 bases match TRBD1. CDR1 and CDR2 (germline): GTSNPN, SVGIG (reference sequence). CDR3 length: 14 amino acids. Losses at the gene ends were 0 bases for V and 5 bases for J; bases not matched to a gene: 5. The CDR3, as DNA: TGTGCCTGGAGTGTAGCAGGGGGCCTTGAGACCCAGTACTTC. Amino acids: CAWSVAGGLETQYF.

The rearrangement joins TRBV30 to TRBJ1-1, with 7 bases matching TRBD1. Trimming removed 3 bases from V and 1 base from J; junction bases left unmatched: 5. CDR1 is GTSNPN and CDR2 is SVGIG in the germline V gene (reference sequence). CDR3 size: 14 residues. CDR3 sequence: CAWRKGTANTEAFF. The CDR3 DNA reads TGTGCCTGGAGAAAGGGGACAGCGAACACTGAAGCTTTCTTT.

The rearrangement links TRBV11-3 to TRBJ2-5; maybe TRBD2 (6 bases). This CDR3 contains 17 residues. Germline CDR1 is SGHNT and CDR2 is YENEEA. The germline V and J ends were trimmed by 3 bases and 1 base, with 18 bases remaining between them. In nucleotides, the CDR3 is TGTGCCAGCAGCTTGGGAGGACTGGGGATCCCCCAAGAGACCCAGTACTTC. Amino acids: CASSLGGLGIPQETQYF.

The chain carries TRBV6-5 and TRBJ2-3; 8 positions agree with TRBD2. V was clipped by 8 bases and J by 0 bases; unmatched bases: 7. The CDR3 has 15 residues. CDR1 and CDR2 from the germline V gene are MNHEY and SVGAGI. In DNA form, the CDR3 reads TGTGCCAGCGGAAGGACTAGCCGCAGCACAGATACGCAGTATTTT. Protein product: CASGRTSRSTDTQYF.

V gene TRBV19 combines with J gene TRBJ1-3; D might be TRBD1 (6 bases). The CDR3 totals 15 residues. Trimming shortened V by 4 bases and J by 5 bases, and 15 bases separated the two germline ends. Germline CDR1 LNHDA, CDR2 SQIVND (reference sequence). This chain's CDR3 is CASSTAGTLRNTIYF. CDR3 DNA: TGTGCCAGTAGTACTGCCGGGACACTAAGAAACACCATATATTTT.

This clone was seen just once. The gene calls are TRBV6-5 and TRBJ2-7; 7 bases fit TRBD2. The CDR3 sequence is 16 residues long. V was clipped by 2 bases and J by 3 bases; unmatched bases: 10. The V gene's germline CDR1 is MNHEY and CDR2 SVGAGI. Written as DNA, the CDR3 is TGTGCCAGCAGTTACCTCGCCGGGGGGAAAATCTACGAGCAGTACTTC. Amino acid sequence: CASSYLAGGKIYEQYF.

This clone occurred once. The chain combines TRBV6-1 with TRBJ1-4, with D possibly matching TRBD1 (5 bases). The ends were cut back, 2 bases at V and 7 bases at J, with 14 bases in the middle. CDR1 MNHNS and CDR2 SASEGT come from the germline V gene. The CDR3 has 15 amino acids. This CDR3 reads CASSEPGREAEKLFF. The DNA of the CDR3 is TGTGCCAGCAGTGAACCAGGGAGGGAAGCTGAAAAACTGTTTTTT.

V and J are TRBV30 and TRBJ2-7; a weak D match, TRBD1 (6 bases). CDR3 length equals 12 residues. Trimming took off 3 bases at V and 5 bases at J, with 11 bases between the two ends. The V gene's germline CDR1 is GTSNPN and CDR2 SVGIG (reference sequence). CDR3 nucleotides: TGTGCCTGGAGCGTACAGGGCCACGAGCAGTACTTC. Translation gives CAWSVQGHEQYF.

J is TRBJ2-3 and V is TRBV5-6; D remains ambiguous. V was pared by 4 bases and J by 4 bases, with 16 bases between. The germline V gene encodes CDR1 SGHDT and CDR2 YYEEEE. This CDR3 is built from 15 residues. DNA of the CDR3: TGTGCCAGCAGCCCCAATCCTTCACGGGCAGATACGCAGTATTTT. Translated, it gives CASSPNPSRADTQYF.